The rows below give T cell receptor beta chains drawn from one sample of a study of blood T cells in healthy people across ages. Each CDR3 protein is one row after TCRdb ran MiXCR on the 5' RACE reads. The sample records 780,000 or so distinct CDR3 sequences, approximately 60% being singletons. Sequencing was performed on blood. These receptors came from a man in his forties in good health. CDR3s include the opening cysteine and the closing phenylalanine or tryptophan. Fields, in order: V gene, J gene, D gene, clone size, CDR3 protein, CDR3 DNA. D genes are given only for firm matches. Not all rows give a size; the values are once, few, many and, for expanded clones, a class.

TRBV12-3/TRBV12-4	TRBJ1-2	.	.	CASSLLSSMLYGYTF	TGTGCCAGCAGTTTACTCAGTTCCATGCTTTATGGCTACACCTTC
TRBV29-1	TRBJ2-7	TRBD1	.	CSVVESFRDRQYF	TGCAGCGTTGTAGAGAGTTTTAGGGACAGACAGTACTTC
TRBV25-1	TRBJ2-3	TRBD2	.	CASSPIPWGLSDTQYF	TGTGCCAGCAGCCCTATCCCTTGGGGACTATCAGATACGCAGTATTTT
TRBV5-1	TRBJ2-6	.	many	CASSLDRVGANVLTF	TGCGCCAGCAGCTTGGACAGGGTCGGGGCCAACGTCCTGACTTTC
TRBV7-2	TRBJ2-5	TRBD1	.	CASSLTGTGAGETQYF	TGTGCCAGCAGCCTTACCGGGACAGGGGCTGGGGAGACCCAGTACTTC
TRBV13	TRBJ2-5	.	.	CASSLWGRGETQYF	TGTGCCAGCAGCTTATGGGGCCGAGGAGAGACCCAGTACTTC
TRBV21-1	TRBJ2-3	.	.	CASSNKPGRKTTDTQYF	TGTGCCAGCAGCAATAAACCGGGTAGGAAAACCACAGATACGCAGTATTTT
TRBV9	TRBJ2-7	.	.	CASSVESGSYEQYF	TGTGCCAGCAGCGTAGAATCAGGATCCTACGAGCAGTACTTC
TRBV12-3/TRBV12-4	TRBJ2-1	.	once	CASTPRRGGQFF	TGTGCCAGCACTCCTCGCAGGGGGGGACAGTTCTTC
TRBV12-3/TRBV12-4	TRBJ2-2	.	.	CASSLDPSSTGELFF	TGTGCCAGCAGTTTAGATCCTAGCAGCACCGGGGAGCTGTTTTTT
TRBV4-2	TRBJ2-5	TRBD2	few	CASSPYLGTSQETQYF	TGTGCCAGCAGCCCCTACCTAGGGACTAGTCAGGAGACCCAGTACTTC
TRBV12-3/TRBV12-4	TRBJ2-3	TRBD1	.	CASRLGQGLWTDTQYF	TGTGCCAGCAGATTAGGACAGGGGTTGTGGACAGATACGCAGTATTTT
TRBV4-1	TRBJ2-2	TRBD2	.	CASSQRPPGTSGLPHTNTGELFF	TGCGCCAGCAGCCAACGACCACCAGGGACTAGCGGGCTCCCTCACACAAACACCGGGGAGCTGTTTTTT
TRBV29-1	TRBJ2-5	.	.	CSVGTIQETQYF	TGCAGCGTTGGAACCATCCAAGAGACCCAGTACTTC
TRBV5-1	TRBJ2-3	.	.	CASSFPLGGAATDTQYF	TGCGCCAGCAGCTTTCCCCTTGGAGGGGCCGCGACAGATACGCAGTATTTT
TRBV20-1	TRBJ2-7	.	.	CSATGNVPYEQYF	TGCAGTGCAACTGGGAACGTCCCCTACGAGCAGTACTTC
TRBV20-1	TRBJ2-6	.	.	CSAGGKVYGANVLTF	TGCAGTGCTGGGGGGAAGGTGTATGGGGCCAACGTCCTGACTTTC
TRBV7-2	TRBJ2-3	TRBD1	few	CASSLYRGPTDTQYF	TGTGCCAGCAGCTTGTACAGGGGACCCACAGATACGCAGTATTTT
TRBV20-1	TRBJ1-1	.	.	CSATGDSMNTEAFF	TGCAGTGCTACCGGGGATTCCATGAACACTGAAGCTTTCTTT
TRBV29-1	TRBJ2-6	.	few	CSVPVNWAGANVLTF	TGCAGCGTACCCGTGAACTGGGCTGGGGCCAACGTCCTGACTTTC
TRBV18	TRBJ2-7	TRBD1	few	CASSGATGGFKGYEQYF	TGTGCCAGCTCGGGGGCCACAGGGGGCTTCAAGGGGTACGAGCAGTACTTC
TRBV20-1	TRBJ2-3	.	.	CSARTWGYLGDTQYF	TGCAGTGCGCGTACTTGGGGCTATCTAGGCGATACGCAGTATTTT
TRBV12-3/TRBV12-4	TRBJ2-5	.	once	CASSPDRSGETQYF	TGTGCCAGCAGTCCAGACAGATCCGGGGAGACCCAGTACTTC